This T cell receptor (beta chain) was documented in a study of T cell clonality in common variable immunodeficiency. Regarding the study as a whole: In common variable immunodeficiency, TCR beta chains reportedly carried fewer deletions and N-nucleotide insertions.

This clone was counted a few times. Its target is unknown. The read ends 3 residues early relative to the CDR3; the germline J gene fills the gap. Germline CDR1 reads SNHLY; CDR2 reads FYNNEI. This CDR3 is 16 amino acids long. V was cut by 8 bases and J by 4 bases, with 18 bases left in between. Of CVID subjects, about 14 were female and about 28 male, mean age around 36. Control and CVID samples contributed equal amounts of genomic DNA. Profiled with immunoSEQ multiplex PCR; TCRdb holds only in-frame clones, not every one. This sample carries roughly 30,000 clones, none of them present only once. The V gene is TRBV2, the J gene TRBJ1-6; a possible D gene is TRBD1 (6 bases). The material sequenced was peripheral blood mononuclear cells. This sequence was found in a human donor with common variable immunodeficiency. CDR3: CASSLYRVGYNSPLHF. The CDR3 bases that were read are TGTGCCAGCTCACTTTACAGGGTGGGGTATAATTCACCC.